These T cell receptor beta chains were read from a single sample in a study of shared clonotypes between healthy human individuals. The protocol was immunoSEQ multiplex PCR, while the TCRdb copy is restricted to in-frame clones and leaves out a portion. The sample lists about 2.1 million clones; 90% to 95% were seen once. The specimen sequenced was naive CD8+ T cells from PBMCs. All receptors derive from a man between 18 and 35 years old in good health. Some clones in this sample may be carry-over from other donors' samples. Both conserved end residues are part of each CDR3. A D gene is named only where the DNA matches it firmly.

d_gene: -
j_gene: TRBJ2-5
v_gene: TRBV7-9
CDR3aa: CASSLETFSHQYF
CDR3nt: TGTGCCAGCAGCTTAGAGACATTTTCCCACCAGTACTTC

d_gene: TRBD1
j_gene: TRBJ1-2
v_gene: TRBV7-9
CDR3aa: CASSMGQGSGGYTF
CDR3nt: TGTGCCAGCAGCATGGGACAGGGTAGTGGTGGCTACACCTTC

d_gene: -
j_gene: TRBJ1-5
v_gene: TRBV11-3
CDR3aa: CASSLAVSRQTSNQPQHF
CDR3nt: TGTGCCAGCAGCTTAGCGGTGTCTAGGCAGACTAGCAATCAGCCCCAGCATTTT

d_gene: TRBD1
j_gene: TRBJ1-2
v_gene: TRBV7-9
CDR3aa: CASSRDRVNYGYTF
CDR3nt: TGTGCCAGCAGCCGGGACAGGGTCAACTATGGCTACACCTTC

d_gene: -
j_gene: TRBJ2-1
v_gene: TRBV7-2
CDR3aa: CASSSSTGEYNEQFF
CDR3nt: TGTGCCAGCAGCTCATCGACGGGAGAATACAATGAGCAGTTCTTC

d_gene: TRBD1
j_gene: TRBJ2-5
v_gene: TRBV27
CDR3aa: CASSLLGVGGLETQYF
CDR3nt: TGTGCCAGCAGTTTATTGGGGGTAGGGGGCTTGGAGACCCAGTACTTC

d_gene: -
j_gene: TRBJ1-1
v_gene: TRBV19
CDR3aa: CASSFGRPYTEAFF
CDR3nt: TGTGCCAGTAGTTTTGGGCGGCCTTACACTGAAGCTTTCTTT

d_gene: -
j_gene: TRBJ1-3
v_gene: TRBV10-3
CDR3aa: CAISEGQLPGNTIYF
CDR3nt: TGTGCCATCAGTGAGGGACAGCTACCGGGAAACACCATATATTTT

d_gene: -
j_gene: TRBJ2-7
v_gene: TRBV19
CDR3aa: CASSIVESYEQYF
CDR3nt: TGTGCCAGTAGTATAGTGGAGAGCTACGAGCAGTACTTC

d_gene: -
j_gene: TRBJ1-5
v_gene: TRBV4-2
CDR3aa: CASSQEVGAQPQHF
CDR3nt: TGTGCCAGCAGCCAAGAAGTGGGGGCGCAGCCCCAGCATTTT

d_gene: -
j_gene: TRBJ2-7
v_gene: TRBV9
CDR3aa: CASSATEPPPYEQYF
CDR3nt: TGTGCCAGCAGCGCGACTGAACCCCCGCCCTACGAGCAGTACTTC

d_gene: -
j_gene: TRBJ2-7
v_gene: TRBV5-1
CDR3aa: CASSFWGAEQYF
CDR3nt: TGCGCCAGCAGCTTTTGGGGAGCCGAGCAGTACTTC

d_gene: TRBD1
j_gene: TRBJ2-7
v_gene: TRBV7-9
CDR3aa: CASSLDRRRTGRAYEQYF
CDR3nt: TGTGCCAGCAGCTTAGATCGACGGCGGACAGGGAGAGCATACGAGCAGTACTTC

d_gene: -
j_gene: TRBJ2-3
v_gene: TRBV27
CDR3aa: CASNEDSPKLPLDTQYF
CDR3nt: TGTGCCAGCAATGAGGACAGCCCAAAGTTGCCGTTAGATACGCAGTATTTT

d_gene: TRBD1
j_gene: TRBJ1-2
v_gene: TRBV19
CDR3aa: CASSVRDSSNYGYTF
CDR3nt: TGTGCCAGTAGTGTCCGGGACAGTTCTAACTATGGCTACACCTTC

d_gene: -
j_gene: TRBJ1-1
v_gene: TRBV11-2
CDR3aa: CASSLSTSTEAFF
CDR3nt: TGTGCCAGCAGCTTATCTACCTCCACTGAAGCTTTCTTT